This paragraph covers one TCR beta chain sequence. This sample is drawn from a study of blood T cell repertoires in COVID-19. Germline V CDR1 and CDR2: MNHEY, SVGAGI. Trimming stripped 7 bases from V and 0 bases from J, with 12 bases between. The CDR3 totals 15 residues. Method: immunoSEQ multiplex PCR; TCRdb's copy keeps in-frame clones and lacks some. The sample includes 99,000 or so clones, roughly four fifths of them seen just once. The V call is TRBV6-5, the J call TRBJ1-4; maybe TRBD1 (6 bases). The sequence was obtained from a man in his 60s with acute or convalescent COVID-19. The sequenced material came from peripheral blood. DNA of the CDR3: TGTGCCAGCACGCGGACAGACGCAACTAATGAAAAACTGTTTTTT. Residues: CASTRTDATNEKLFF.